The 4 T cell receptor beta chains presented below share a single source sample, sequenced in a study of cytomegalovirus exposure and HLA in healthy donors (dated by TCRdb to about 2017). To prepare the library, the immunoSEQ multiplex PCR assay was applied. The multiplex PCR relied on a mix of 60 forward primers for TCR Vbeta segments and 13 reverse primers for TCR Jbeta segments. TCRdb took over this immuneACCESS table, retaining in-frame rearrangements with V and J assigned. Such tables are incomplete; in checked studies, under half of the missing clones stem from an unresolved V gene, and the remainder is unexplained. This sample is represented by 130,000 or so clones; nearly 90% of them were singletons. The ten largest clonotypes hold 0.51% of the sample. Input material: PBMCs. Every receptor here comes from a woman in her thirties or forties in good health and CMV-seronegative.

This chain joins TRBV10-3 and TRBJ1-5; D perhaps matches TRBD1 (5 bases). Germline V gives CDR1 ENHRY, CDR2 SYGVKD. The CDR3 is made up of 13 amino acids. V was clipped by 2 bases and J by 5 bases, with 7 bases between them. The CDR3 spells CAISEGGDQPQHF. DNA of the CDR3: TGTGCCATCAGTGAGGGAGGGGATCAGCCCCAGCATTTT.

The chain links TRBV6-6 to TRBJ2-1; D call uncertain. V shed 0 bases and J shed 2 bases, with 5 bases lying between them. Germline assignment: CDR1 MNHNY and CDR2 SVGAGI (reference sequence). The CDR3 has 14 amino acids. In DNA form, the CDR3 reads TGTGCCAGCAGTTACTCGTCCACCTACAATGAGCAGTTCTTC. This gives the protein CASSYSSTYNEQFF.

V usage is TRBV11-3 and J usage is TRBJ1-2; D might be TRBD1 (5 bases). CDR1 and CDR2 from the germline V gene are SGHNT and YENEEA. V shed 4 bases and J shed 8 bases, with 14 bases lying between them. The CDR3 totals 13 residues. CDR3: CASSSRAQGGYTF. The DNA of the CDR3 is TGTGCCAGCAGCTCCAGGGCACAAGGGGGCTACACCTTC.

This clone has a handful of counts. The chain has TRBV6-5 and TRBJ2-5; tentatively, D is TRBD2 (5 bases). V was clipped by 7 bases and J by 3 bases, with 12 bases between them. This CDR3 is built from 13 residues. Germline lookup yields CDR1 MNHEY and CDR2 SVGAGI. CDR3: CASMRGPEETQYF. Written as DNA, the CDR3 is TGTGCCAGCATGCGCGGGCCAGAAGAGACCCAGTACTTC.